The clone carrying this T cell receptor beta chain was seen repeatedly, ten times or more. Its antigen is unidentified. The sample originates from a study of T cells in Graves' hyperthyroidism and ophthalmopathy. The study's findings and limits: In blood, most of the thyroid clonotypes expanded above 0.001 were also present.

Researchers took RNA transcripts and amplified the TCR beta CDR3 regions from them. The primer set for the first-round RT-PCR of the TCR CDR3 was HTBI. MiXCR, applied by TCRdb to the multiplex PCR reads, yields one record per CDR3 protein. The sample yields roughly 740,000 distinct CDR3 sequences, less than 20% seen once. The CDR3 runs to 16 residues. V lost 0 bases, J lost 2 bases, and 5 bases stayed unmatched. CDR1 is DFQATT, CDR2 SNEGSKA, per germline (reference sequence). A lack of ophthalmopathy progression within 18 months defined stable Graves' hyperthyroidism. Exclusion criteria comprised uncontrolled infection, other autoimmune disease, pregnancy or lactation. Clinical symptoms, serum thyroxine and TRAb, thyroid ultrasound and orbital computed tomography together formed the diagnostic basis.

The chain links TRBV20-1 to TRBJ2-7; TRBD2 matches at 12 bases. The clonotype comes from a man aged 18 to 29 with Graves' hyperthyroidism. Sequenced sample: blood. DNA for the CDR3: TGCAGTGCTAGAGATCTTGGACTAGCGGGGACCTACGAGCAGTACTTC. It yields the protein CSARDLGLAGTYEQYF.